This T cell receptor beta chain was captured by sequencing in a study of blood T cell repertoires in COVID-19 (dated by TCRdb to 2020 to 2021). The study in broad terms: Collaborator samples came from the United States, Italy and Spain and covered acute and convalescent phases of COVID-19. The material from the prospective study consisted of cDNA or gDNA derived from T cells, B-cell-depleted T cells, or PBMCs. Deeply sampled blood TCRbeta repertoires from subjects exposed to, actively infected with, or recovered from COVID-19 were included in the dataset. The repertoires were released in a freely available public database intended as a resource for research on the immune response to SARS-CoV-2. The samples were drawn from the first 160 participants of the ongoing ImmuneRACE study and from under 1,500 subjects provided by 6 global collaborators. A de-identified subject ID, COVID-19 status, age in years and sex were almost always included in the sample metadata. Where available, HLA class I and class II types were obtained from metadata supplied by the sample provider rather than from assay-based typing. Paper-wide results and their limitations: How much clinical and demographic metadata was included differed by source and by participant, and the metadata was provided uncurated.

TCRbeta CDR3 regions were amplified from genomic DNA using the immunoSEQ Assay, a bias-controlled multiplex PCR. In the paper's pipeline: Nucleated cell counts per sample were estimated from amplification of reference gene primers within the assay. Sequence reads were collapsed and filtered to measure the absolute abundance of every unique TCRbeta CDR3 rearrangement. For each sample, productive Simpson clonality was calculated as the square root of Simpson's diversity index across productive rearrangements. TCRdb holds this immuneACCESS table with in-frame rearrangements only. Some clones are missing; in checked studies, unresolved V genes explain under half, and the rest has no known cause. V and J calls and clone size are as listed in that table; D and trimming were resolved from the DNA. In this sample the table shows some 90,000 clones, less than 85% of which occur a single time. The top ten constitute under 13% of the sample.

Spanning cysteine to phenylalanine, the CDR3 consists of 17 amino acids. Just the 51-base CDR3 DNA is kept, in frame starting at base 1. The V end loses 2 bases and the J end loses 0 bases, and a stretch of 17 bases separates them. Reading the germline V gene gives CDR1 KGHSH and CDR2 LQKENI. Whole blood was collected in K2EDTA tubes by collaborating institutions according to the institutions' own protocols. For TCRbeta analysis, collaborator samples were shipped as frozen whole blood, as isolated PBMCs, or as DNA extracted from either sample type. As for this clone: Its recognized antigen is unknown. No base-level quality is on record; no much larger clone is a single base apart.

Material: peripheral blood. This clonotype originated in an older woman with acute or convalescent COVID-19. This sequence uses TRBV18 and TRBJ2-7; perhaps TRBD1 is the D gene, with 5 bases matching. The CDR3 here reads CASSPAGGALVSYEQYF. The nucleotides read TGTGCCAGCTCACCAGCAGGTGGGGCCCTCGTCTCCTACGAGCAGTACTTC.